This T cell receptor beta chain was captured in a study of T cell changes during pregnancy in multiple sclerosis. The CDR3 is 15 residues long. V dropped 3 bases and J dropped 5; count of bases not matched to a gene: 3. Looked up from germline, CDR1 is MGHDK and CDR2 is SYGVNS. This clone was seen once. Sequencing was performed with immunoSEQ multiplex PCR; in TCRdb, only in-frame clones are kept and a portion is missing. Here the sample spans 60,000 to 85,000 clones, approximately 93% being singletons. Specimen: peripheral blood, collected in the second trimester of pregnancy. The chain links TRBV25-1 to TRBJ2-2; 10 nucleotides align to TRBD1. This receptor was obtained from a female donor with multiple sclerosis, enrolled in a pregnancy study. DNA of the CDR3: TGTGCCAGCAGTGAGGGGACAGGGGATACCGGGGAGCTGTTTTTT. Its protein is CASSEGTGDTGELFF.